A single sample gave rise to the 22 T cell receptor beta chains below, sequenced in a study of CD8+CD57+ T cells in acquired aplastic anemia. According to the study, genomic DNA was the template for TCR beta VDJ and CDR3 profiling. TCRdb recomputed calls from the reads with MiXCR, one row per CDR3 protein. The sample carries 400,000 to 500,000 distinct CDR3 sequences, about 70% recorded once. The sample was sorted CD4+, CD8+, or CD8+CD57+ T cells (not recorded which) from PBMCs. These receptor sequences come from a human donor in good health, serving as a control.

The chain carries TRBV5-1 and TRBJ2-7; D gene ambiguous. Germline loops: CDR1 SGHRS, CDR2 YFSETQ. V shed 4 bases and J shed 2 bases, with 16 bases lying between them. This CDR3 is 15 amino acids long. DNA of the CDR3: TGCGCCAGCAGCCAAGAGTCAGCAGGAACCTACGAGCAGTACTTC. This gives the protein CASSQESAGTYEQYF.

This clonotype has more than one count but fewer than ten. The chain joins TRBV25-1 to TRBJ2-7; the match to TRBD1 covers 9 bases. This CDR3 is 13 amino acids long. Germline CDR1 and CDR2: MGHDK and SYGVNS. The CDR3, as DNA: TGTGCTAGAGATCCGACAGGGGGCTACGAGCAGTACTTC. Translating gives CARDPTGGYEQYF.

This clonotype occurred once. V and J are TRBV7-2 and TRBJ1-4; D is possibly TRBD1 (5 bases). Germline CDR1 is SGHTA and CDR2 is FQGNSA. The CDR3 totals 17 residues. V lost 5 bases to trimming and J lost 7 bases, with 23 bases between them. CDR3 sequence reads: CASSQGSGRVVGEKLFF. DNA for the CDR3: TGTGCCAGCAGCCAAGGTTCAGGGCGAGTAGTGGGTGAAAAACTGTTTTTT.

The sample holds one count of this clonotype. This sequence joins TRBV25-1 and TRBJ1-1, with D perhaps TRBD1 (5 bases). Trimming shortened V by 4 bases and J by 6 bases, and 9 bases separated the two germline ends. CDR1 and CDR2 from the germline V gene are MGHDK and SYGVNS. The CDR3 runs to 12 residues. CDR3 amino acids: CASSAGAAEAFF. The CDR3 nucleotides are TGTGCCAGCAGTGCTGGGGCTGCTGAAGCTTTCTTT.

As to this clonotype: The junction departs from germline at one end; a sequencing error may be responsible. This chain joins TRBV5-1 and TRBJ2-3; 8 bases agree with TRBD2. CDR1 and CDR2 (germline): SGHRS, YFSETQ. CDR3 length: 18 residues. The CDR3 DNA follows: TGTGCCAGCAGCGCAGCCGTGGCCGGGGGGGCTAGCACAGATACGCAGTATTTT. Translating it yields CASSAAVAGGASTDTQYF.

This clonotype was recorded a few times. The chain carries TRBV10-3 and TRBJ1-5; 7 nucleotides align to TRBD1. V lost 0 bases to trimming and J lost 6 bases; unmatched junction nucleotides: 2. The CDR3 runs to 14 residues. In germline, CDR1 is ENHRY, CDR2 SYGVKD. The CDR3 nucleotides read TGTGCCATCAGTGAGTCCACAGGGGCTCAGCCCCAGCATTTT. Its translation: CAISESTGAQPQHF.

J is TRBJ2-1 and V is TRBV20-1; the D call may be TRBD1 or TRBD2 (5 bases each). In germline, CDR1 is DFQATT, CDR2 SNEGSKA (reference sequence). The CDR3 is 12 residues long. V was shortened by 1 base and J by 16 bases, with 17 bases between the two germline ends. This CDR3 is CSARAGAGEVFF. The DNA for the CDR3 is TGCAGTGCTAGAGCCGGGGCAGGTGAAGTTTTCTTC.

DNA of the CDR3: TGTGCCAGCAGCCGGCGGGCCATGAATACTGAAGCTTTCTTTTTT. Protein: CASSRRAMNTEAFFF. The gene calls are TRBV7-2 and TRBJ2-2; D is possibly TRBD2 (5 bases). V gave up 5 bases and J gave up 17 bases, with 27 bases separating them. Per germline, CDR1 SGHTA and CDR2 FQGNSA. The CDR3 has 15 amino acids.

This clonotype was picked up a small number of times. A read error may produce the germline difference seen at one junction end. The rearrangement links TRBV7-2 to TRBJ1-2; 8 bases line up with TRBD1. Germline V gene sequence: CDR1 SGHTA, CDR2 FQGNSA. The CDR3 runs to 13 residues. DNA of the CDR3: TGTGCCAGCAGCTTGGACAGGGCCATCAATGAGCAGTTC. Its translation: CASSLDRAINEQF.

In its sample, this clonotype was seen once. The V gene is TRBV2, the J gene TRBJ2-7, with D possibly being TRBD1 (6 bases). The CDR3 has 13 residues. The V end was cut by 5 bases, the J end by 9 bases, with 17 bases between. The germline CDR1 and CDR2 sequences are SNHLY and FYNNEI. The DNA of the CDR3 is TGTGCCAGCAGTCAACAGGGTGGGGAAGCGCAGTACTTC. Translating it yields CASSQQGGEAQYF.

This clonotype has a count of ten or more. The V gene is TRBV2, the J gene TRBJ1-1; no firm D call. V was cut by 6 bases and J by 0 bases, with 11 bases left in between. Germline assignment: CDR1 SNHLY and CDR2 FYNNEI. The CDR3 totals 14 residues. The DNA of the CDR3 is TGTGCCAGCAGCGAAATCCGGGTGAACACTGAAGCTTTCTTT. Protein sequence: CASSEIRVNTEAFF.

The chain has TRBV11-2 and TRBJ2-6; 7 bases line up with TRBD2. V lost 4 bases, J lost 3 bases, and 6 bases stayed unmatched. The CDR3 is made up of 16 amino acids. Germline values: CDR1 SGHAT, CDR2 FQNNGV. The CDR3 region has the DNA TGTGCCAGCAGCTCCCAGGGAGGGGATGGGGCCAACGTCCTGACTTTC. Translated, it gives CASSSQGGDGANVLTF.

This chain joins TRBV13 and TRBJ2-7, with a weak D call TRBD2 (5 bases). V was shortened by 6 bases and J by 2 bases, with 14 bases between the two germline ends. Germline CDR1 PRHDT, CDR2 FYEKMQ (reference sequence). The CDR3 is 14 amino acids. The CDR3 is CASRVAGNPYEQYF. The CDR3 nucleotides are TGTGCCAGCAGGGTGGCGGGCAACCCCTACGAGCAGTACTTC.

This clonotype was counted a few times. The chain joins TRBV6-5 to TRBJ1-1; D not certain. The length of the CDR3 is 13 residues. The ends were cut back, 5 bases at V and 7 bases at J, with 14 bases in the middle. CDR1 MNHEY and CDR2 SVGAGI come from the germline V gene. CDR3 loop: CASSPTRRHEAFF. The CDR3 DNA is TGTGCCAGCAGTCCGACACGTCGACATGAAGCTTTCTTT.

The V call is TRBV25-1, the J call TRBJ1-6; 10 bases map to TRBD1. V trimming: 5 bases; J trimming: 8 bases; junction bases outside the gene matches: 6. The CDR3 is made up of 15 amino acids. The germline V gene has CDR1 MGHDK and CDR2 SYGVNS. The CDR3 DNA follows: TGTGCCAGCAGTCCACCCGGACAGGGGGATTCACCCCTCCACTTT. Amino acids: CASSPPGQGDSPLHF.

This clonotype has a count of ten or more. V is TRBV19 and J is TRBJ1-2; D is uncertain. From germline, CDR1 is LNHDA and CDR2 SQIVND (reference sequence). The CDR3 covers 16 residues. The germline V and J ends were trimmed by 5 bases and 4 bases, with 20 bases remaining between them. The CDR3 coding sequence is TGTGCCAGTAGTCCCCAAGCGGTGGTCGCGGCCTATGGCTACACCTTC. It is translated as CASSPQAVVAAYGYTF.

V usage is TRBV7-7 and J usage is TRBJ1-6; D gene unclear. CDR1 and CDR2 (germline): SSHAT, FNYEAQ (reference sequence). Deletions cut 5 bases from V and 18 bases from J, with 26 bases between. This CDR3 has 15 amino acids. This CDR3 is CASSRPQEPYEQYHF. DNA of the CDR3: TGTGCCAGCAGCCGCCCGCAGGAGCCCTACGAGCAGTACCACTTT.

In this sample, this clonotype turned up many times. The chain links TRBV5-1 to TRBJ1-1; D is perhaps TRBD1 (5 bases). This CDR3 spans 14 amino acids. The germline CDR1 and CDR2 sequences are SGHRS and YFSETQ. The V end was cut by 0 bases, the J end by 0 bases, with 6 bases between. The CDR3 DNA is TGCGCCAGCAGCTTGGCACAGGTGAACACTGAAGCTTTCTTT. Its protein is CASSLAQVNTEAFF.

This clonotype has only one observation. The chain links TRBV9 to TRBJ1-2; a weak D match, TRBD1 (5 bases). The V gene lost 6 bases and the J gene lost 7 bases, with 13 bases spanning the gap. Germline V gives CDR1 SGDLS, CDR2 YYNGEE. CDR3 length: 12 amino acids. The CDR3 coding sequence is TGTGCCAGCATCGGGGCAGGGAGTGGCTACACCTTC. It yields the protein CASIGAGSGYTF.

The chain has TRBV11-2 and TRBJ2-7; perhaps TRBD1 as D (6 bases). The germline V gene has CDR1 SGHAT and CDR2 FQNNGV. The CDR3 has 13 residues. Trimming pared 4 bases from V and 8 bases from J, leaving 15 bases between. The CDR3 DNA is TGTGCCAGCAGCTCAGGACAGCAAATCAAGCAGTACTTC. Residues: CASSSGQQIKQYF. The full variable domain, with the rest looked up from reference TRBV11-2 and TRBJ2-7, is EAGVAQSPRYKIIEKRQSVAFWCNPISGHATLYWYQQILGQGPKLLIQFQNNGVVDDSQLPKDRFSAERLKGVDSTLKIQPAKLEDSAVYLCASSSGQQIKQYFGPGTRLTVT.

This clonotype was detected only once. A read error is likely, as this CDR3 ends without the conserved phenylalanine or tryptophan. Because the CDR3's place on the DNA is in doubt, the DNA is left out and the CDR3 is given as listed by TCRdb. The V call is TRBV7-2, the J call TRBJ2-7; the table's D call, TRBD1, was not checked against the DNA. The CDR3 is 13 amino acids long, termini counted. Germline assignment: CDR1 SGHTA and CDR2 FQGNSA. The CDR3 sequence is CASSLPPVNYGYT.

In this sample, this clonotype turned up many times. The CDR3 bases are TGTGCCTGGAGTTCTCGGAACACTGAAGCTTTCTTT. This sequence encodes CAWSSRNTEAFF. The chain carries TRBV30 and TRBJ1-1; D is unclear. V shed 2 bases and J shed 1 base, with 5 bases lying between them. Germline V gene data show CDR1 as GTSNPN and CDR2 as SVGIG (reference sequence). This CDR3 is built from 12 residues.